This T cell receptor (beta chain) is drawn from a study of T cells in Graves' hyperthyroidism and ophthalmopathy. Study-level results: In the blood, most expanded thyroid clonotypes above 0.001 appeared as well.

TCR beta CDR3 regions were amplified from RNA transcripts. Initially, a first-round RT-PCR of the TCR CDR3 employed the HTBI primer set. One entry per CDR3 protein results from TCRdb running MiXCR on the multiplex PCR reads. The top ten clones hold 20% to 30% of a sample with around 260,000 distinct CDR3 sequences, less than 30% of them seen once. Blood from later-ophthalmopathy patients was taken at first hyperthyroidism diagnosis. With V trimmed by 0 bases and J by 5 bases, 5 bases remained unmatched. The CDR3 spans 15 residues. CDR1 and CDR2 from the germline V gene are MRHNA and SNTAGT. A remark on this clonotype: Its antigen remains unknown.

The chain combines TRBV6-4 with TRBJ1-1; the match to TRBD1 covers 8 bases. The TCR originated in a man aged 40-49 years with Graves' hyperthyroidism that later progressed to Graves' ophthalmopathy. Sequencing was performed on blood. The CDR3 DNA sequence: TGTGCCAGCAGTGACTCTCAGGGGGCGAAGACTGAAGCTTTCTTT. It codes for CASSDSQGAKTEAFF.